This TCR beta chain was identified during a study of cytomegalovirus exposure and HLA in healthy donors. Primers: 60 Vbeta forward and 13 Jbeta reverse. Produced via immunoSEQ multiplex PCR; TCRdb's table is partial and in-frame only. The data contain about 250,000 clones, under 80% of them singletons. The donors gave bone marrow, and they were healthy. As concerns this clone: Antigen: not known.

Germline V lookup: CDR1 SGHRS, CDR2 YFSETQ. V lost 2 bases and J 0 bases, leaving 13 bases between the germline ends. There are 16 residues in the CDR3. Findings and limits, study-wide: Usually a TCR sequence was rare, but some public TCRs were found in many donors. Clonal expansion was found to be greater in HLA-associated TCR beta chains than in equally common others in a later analysis. In a later analysis, across HLA loci, associated TCR counts were highest for DRB1, lowest for HLA-C.

Sequencing was carried out using PBMCs. The source of this sequence is a female donor in good health and CMV-seronegative. This chain joins TRBV5-1 and TRBJ2-3; the D is unclear. This CDR3 reads CASSLAESPSTDTQYF. Here the CDR3 DNA reads TGCGCCAGCAGCTTAGCTGAGAGCCCTAGCACAGATACGCAGTATTTT.